Below, 10 T cell receptor beta chains from the same sample are listed, as sequenced in a study of T cells in Graves' hyperthyroidism and ophthalmopathy (dated by TCRdb to 2018 to 2020). Library preparation was by multiplex PCR. Sequenced on an Illumina HiSeq 2000. The TCR beta CDR3 regions were amplified from RNA transcripts. For the first round of RT-PCR on the TCR CDR3, the HTBI primer set was used together with the Qiagen OneStep RT-PCR kit. The public reads were quality trimmed at Q25 with fastp and then assembled into clones with MiXCR by TCRdb, keeping productive beta chains. Under each unique CDR3 protein, matching rows form one entry showing the most common genes and DNA. The sample table shows 250,000 to 300,000 distinct CDR3 sequences, and 14% to 15% are seen once. The leading ten clones occupy 10% to 15% of the sample. Sequencing was done on a sample of blood. Receptors were obtained from a woman between 40 and 55 years old with Graves' hyperthyroidism that later progressed to Graves' ophthalmopathy.

The table lists this clonotype with many counts. The chain uses TRBV12-3 or TRBV12-4 and TRBJ1-3; D perhaps matches TRBD1 (6 bases). Trimming stripped 3 bases from V and 0 bases from J, with 9 bases between. The length of the CDR3 is 15 residues. CDR3 sequence (DNA): TGTGCCAGCAGTTTTGGGGGCTACTCTGGAAACACCATATATTTT. Translating it yields CASSFGGYSGNTIYF.

This clonotype was detected ten times or more. This chain joins TRBV30 and TRBJ2-1; the match to TRBD2 covers 9 bases. With 6 bases clipped from V and 2 bases from J, the junction kept 2 bases outside the gene matches. The V gene's germline CDR1 is GTSNPN and CDR2 SVGIG (reference sequence). The CDR3 sequence is 13 residues long. CDR3 protein: CACSGRTYNEQFF. As DNA, the CDR3 is TGTGCCTGTAGCGGGAGAACCTACAATGAGCAGTTCTTC.

This clonotype has at least ten counts. The chain combines TRBV28 with TRBJ1-4, with TRBD1 identical over 10 bases. Germline trimming cut 7 bases from V and 6 bases from J; bases unmatched to any gene: 5. The V gene's germline CDR1 is MDHEN and CDR2 SYDVKM. The CDR3 covers 14 residues. CDR3 sequence: CASNDRGRDEKLFF. CDR3 nucleotide sequence: TGTGCCAGCAATGACAGGGGGCGGGATGAAAAACTGTTTTTT.

J is TRBJ2-7 and V is TRBV12-3 or TRBV12-4; no reliable D call. The V and J ends lost 7 bases and 0 bases respectively, with 10 bases between them. This CDR3 comprises 13 residues. The CDR3 loop is CASTHGLSYEQYF. DNA of the CDR3: TGTGCCAGCACCCATGGGCTCTCCTACGAGCAGTACTTC.

This clonotype occurred a few times. This CDR3 reads CSAPDGAGIATNEKLFF. For the CDR3, the DNA is TGCAGTGCTCCCGACGGGGCAGGGATTGCAACTAATGAAAAACTGTTTTTT. The rearrangement links TRBV20-1 to TRBJ1-4; D perhaps matches TRBD1 (5 bases). The V end lost 5 bases, the J end lost 0 bases, and 19 bases lay between the germline ends. The V gene's germline CDR1 is DFQATT and CDR2 SNEGSKA (reference sequence). CDR3 length equals 17 residues.

About this clonotype itself: This could be a read error, since a much larger clone is one nucleotide away. The chain uses TRBV5-1 and TRBJ2-5; a possible D gene is TRBD2 (5 bases). V gave up 0 bases and J gave up 5 bases, with 17 bases separating them. Germline V gene sequence: CDR1 SGHRS, CDR2 YFSETQ. This CDR3 comprises 16 residues. This CDR3 reads CASSLDLAREWETQYF. As DNA, the CDR3 is TGCGCCAGCAGCTTGGATTTAGCGAGAGAATGGGAGACCCAGTACTTC.

In this sample, this clonotype turned up many times. The CDR3 spells CASSYPSHEAFF. CDR3 DNA sequence: TGTGCCAGCAGTTACCCCTCCCATGAAGCTTTCTTT. The chain joins TRBV6-5 to TRBJ1-1; no clear D. Germline CDR1 reads MNHEY; CDR2 reads SVGAGI. The germline V and J ends were trimmed by 2 bases and 7 bases, with 8 bases remaining between them. The CDR3 is 12 amino acids.

The CDR3 region is CATTREGRAGANVLTF. In nucleotides, the CDR3 is TGTGCCACAACCCGGGAGGGACGGGCTGGGGCCAACGTCCTGACTTTC. The rearrangement uses TRBV2 and TRBJ2-6, with TRBD2 identical over 8 bases. The CDR3 has 16 residues. The germline gives CDR1 SNHLY, CDR2 FYNNEI. V shed 10 bases and J 2 bases; nucleotides not matched to a gene: 10.

This clonotype was detected many times. The rearrangement links TRBV5-8 to TRBJ2-1; 7 bases map to TRBD1. Germline V gene data show CDR1 as SGHTS and CDR2 as YDEGEE. The V segment lost 1 base and the J segment 7 bases; nucleotides outside the gene matches: 20. This CDR3 has 19 amino acids. CDR3: CASSLHHVQGYYDWNEQFF. CDR3 DNA sequence: TGTGCCAGCAGCTTGCATCACGTACAGGGGTATTATGATTGGAATGAGCAGTTCTTC.

The chain is built from TRBV4-1 and TRBJ1-2, with 7 bases matching TRBD1. Germline CDR1 reads MGHRA; CDR2 reads YSYEKL. The V segment lost 1 base and the J segment 0 bases; nucleotides outside the gene matches: 5. This CDR3 contains 16 residues. Here the CDR3 reads CASSQARGQANYGYTF. CDR3 in DNA: TGCGCCAGCAGCCAAGCCCGCGGACAGGCTAACTATGGCTACACCTTC.